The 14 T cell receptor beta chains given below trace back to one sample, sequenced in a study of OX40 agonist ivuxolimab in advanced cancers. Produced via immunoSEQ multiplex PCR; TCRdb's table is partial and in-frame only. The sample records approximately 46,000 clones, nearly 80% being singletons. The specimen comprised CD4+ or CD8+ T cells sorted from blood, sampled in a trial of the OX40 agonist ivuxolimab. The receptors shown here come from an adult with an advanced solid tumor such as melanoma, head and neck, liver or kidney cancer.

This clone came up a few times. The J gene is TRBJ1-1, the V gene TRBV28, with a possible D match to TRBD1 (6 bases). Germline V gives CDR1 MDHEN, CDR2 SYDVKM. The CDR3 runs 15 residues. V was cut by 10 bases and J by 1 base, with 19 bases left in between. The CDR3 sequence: CATSRLWGPNTEAFF. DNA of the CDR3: TGTGCCACCTCACGTTTGTGGGGGCCGAACACTGAAGCTTTCTTT. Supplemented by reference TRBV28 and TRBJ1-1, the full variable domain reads DVKVTQSSRYLVKRTGEKVFLECVQDMDHENMFWYRQDPGLGLRLIYFSYDVKMKEKGDIPEGYSVSREKKERFSLILESASTNQTSMYLCATSRLWGPNTEAFFGQGTRLTVV.

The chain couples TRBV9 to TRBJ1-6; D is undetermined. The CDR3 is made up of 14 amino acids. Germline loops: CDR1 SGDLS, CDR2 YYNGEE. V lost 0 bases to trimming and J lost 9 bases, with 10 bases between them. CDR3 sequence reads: CASSVGEGGSPLHF. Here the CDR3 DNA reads TGTGCCAGCAGCGTAGGGGAGGGAGGTTCACCCCTCCACTTT.

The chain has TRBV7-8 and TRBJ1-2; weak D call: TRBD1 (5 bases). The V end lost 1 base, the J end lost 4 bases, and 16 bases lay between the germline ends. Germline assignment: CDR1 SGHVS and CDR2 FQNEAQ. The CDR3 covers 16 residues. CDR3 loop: CASSLGGGGITYGYTF. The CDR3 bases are TGTGCCAGCAGCTTAGGAGGCGGGGGAATTACCTATGGCTACACCTTC.

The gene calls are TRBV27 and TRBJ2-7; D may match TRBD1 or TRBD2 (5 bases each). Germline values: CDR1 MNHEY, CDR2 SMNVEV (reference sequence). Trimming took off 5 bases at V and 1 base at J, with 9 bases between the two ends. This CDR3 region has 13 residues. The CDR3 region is CASSGWGSYEQYF. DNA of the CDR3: TGTGCCAGCAGTGGGTGGGGGTCCTACGAGCAGTACTTC.

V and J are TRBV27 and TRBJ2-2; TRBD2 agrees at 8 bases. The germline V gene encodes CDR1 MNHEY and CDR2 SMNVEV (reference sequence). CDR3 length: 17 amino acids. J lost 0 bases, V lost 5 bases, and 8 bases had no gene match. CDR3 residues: CASSASAGEPNTGELFF. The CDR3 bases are TGTGCCAGCAGTGCTTCAGCGGGAGAGCCGAACACCGGGGAGCTGTTTTTT.

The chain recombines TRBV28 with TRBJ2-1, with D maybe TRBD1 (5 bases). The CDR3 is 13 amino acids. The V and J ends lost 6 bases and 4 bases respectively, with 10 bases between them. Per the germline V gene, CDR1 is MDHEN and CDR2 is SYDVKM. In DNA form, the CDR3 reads TGTGCCAGCAGCCTGGACACATACAATGAGCAGTTCTTC. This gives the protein CASSLDTYNEQFF.

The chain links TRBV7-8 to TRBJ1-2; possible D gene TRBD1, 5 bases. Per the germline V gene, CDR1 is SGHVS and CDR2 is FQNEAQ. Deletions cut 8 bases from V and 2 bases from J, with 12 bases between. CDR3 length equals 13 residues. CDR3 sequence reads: CASGTGSNYGYTF. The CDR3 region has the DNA TGTGCCAGCGGAACAGGATCAAACTATGGCTACACCTTC.

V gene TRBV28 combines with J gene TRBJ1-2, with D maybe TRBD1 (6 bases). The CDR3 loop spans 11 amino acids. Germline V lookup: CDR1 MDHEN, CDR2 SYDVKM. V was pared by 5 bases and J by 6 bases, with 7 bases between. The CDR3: CASSHRDGYTF. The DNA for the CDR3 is TGTGCCAGCAGTCACAGGGATGGCTACACCTTC.

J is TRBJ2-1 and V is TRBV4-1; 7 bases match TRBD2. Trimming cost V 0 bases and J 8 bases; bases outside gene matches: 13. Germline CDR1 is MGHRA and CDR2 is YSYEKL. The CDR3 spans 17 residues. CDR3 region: CASSQEVGAGRGYEQFF. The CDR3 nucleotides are TGCGCCAGCAGCCAAGAAGTAGGAGCGGGACGGGGCTATGAGCAGTTCTTC.

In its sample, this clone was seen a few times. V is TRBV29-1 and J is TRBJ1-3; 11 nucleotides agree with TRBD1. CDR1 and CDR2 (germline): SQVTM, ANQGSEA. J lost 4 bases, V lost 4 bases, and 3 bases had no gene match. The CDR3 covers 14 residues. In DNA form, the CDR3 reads TGCAGCGTTGGAGGGACAGGGGGAGGAAACACCATATATTTT. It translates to CSVGGTGGGNTIYF. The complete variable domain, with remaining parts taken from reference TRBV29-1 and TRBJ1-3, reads SAVISQKPSRDICQRGTSLTIQCQVDSQVTMMFWYRQQPGQSLTLIATANQGSEATYESGFVIDKFPISRPNLTFSTLTVSNMSPEDSSIYLCSVGGTGGGNTIYFGEGSWLTVV.

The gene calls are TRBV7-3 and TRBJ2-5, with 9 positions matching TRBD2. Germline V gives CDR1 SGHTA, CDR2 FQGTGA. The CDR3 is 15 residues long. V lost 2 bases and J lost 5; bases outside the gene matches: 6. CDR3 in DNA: TGTGCCAGCAGCTTAGGCCTAGCGGGAAGGGAGACCCAGTACTTC. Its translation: CASSLGLAGRETQYF.

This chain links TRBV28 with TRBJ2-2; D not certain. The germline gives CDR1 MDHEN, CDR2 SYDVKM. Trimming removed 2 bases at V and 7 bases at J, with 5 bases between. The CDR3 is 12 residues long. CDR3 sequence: CASSLMVGELFF. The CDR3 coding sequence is TGTGCCAGCAGTTTAATGGTCGGGGAGCTGTTTTTT. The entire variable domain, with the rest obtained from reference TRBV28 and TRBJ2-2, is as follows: DVKVTQSSRYLVKRTGEKVFLECVQDMDHENMFWYRQDPGLGLRLIYFSYDVKMKEKGDIPEGYSVSREKKERFSLILESASTNQTSMYLCASSLMVGELFFGEGSRLTVL.

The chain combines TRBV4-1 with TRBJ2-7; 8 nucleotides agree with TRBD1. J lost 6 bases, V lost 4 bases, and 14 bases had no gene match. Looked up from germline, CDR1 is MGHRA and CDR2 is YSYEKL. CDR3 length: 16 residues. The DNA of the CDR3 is TGCGCCAGCAGCCGAGGGGCAAGACAGGGGCCGGGCGAGCAGTACTTC. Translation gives CASSRGARQGPGEQYF.

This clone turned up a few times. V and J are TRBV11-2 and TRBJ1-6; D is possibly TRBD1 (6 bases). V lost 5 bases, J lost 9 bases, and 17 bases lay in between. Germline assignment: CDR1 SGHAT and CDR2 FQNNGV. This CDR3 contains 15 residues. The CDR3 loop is CASSPMGGGRSPLHF. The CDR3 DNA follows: TGTGCCAGCAGCCCCATGGGTGGGGGGCGTTCACCCCTCCACTTT.